This T cell receptor (beta chain) was recovered during a study of OX40 agonist ivuxolimab in advanced cancers. Study details: Age averaged around 60 years (range roughly 23 to 80), and more than 80% were male.

In the case of this clone: Its antigen is not known.

V lost 8 bases, J lost 5 bases, and 12 bases lay in between. Germline values: CDR1 GTSNPN, CDR2 SVGIG (reference sequence). There are 11 residues in the CDR3. Patients with autoimmune history or systemic immunosuppression were excluded. Study-level findings and limits: Relatively little clonal expansion, among the lowest observed, appeared in partial responders at 0.1-3.0 mg/kg.

The assay was immunoSEQ multiplex PCR, and TCRdb's table has in-frame clones only and misses some. This sample carries about 73,000 clones, around 83% of them seen once, and the ten largest clones take approximately 8.4%. This receptor was identified in an adult with an advanced solid tumor such as melanoma, head and neck, liver or kidney cancer. The V and J genes are TRBV30 and TRBJ1-1; tentatively, D is TRBD1 (6 bases). This material consisted of CD4+ or CD8+ T cells sorted from blood, taken in a trial of the OX40 agonist ivuxolimab. The CDR3 region has the DNA TGTGCCGGAGGGGGTGGAACTGAAGCTTTCTTT. Translating gives CAGGGGTEAFF. The full variable domain, rest sourced from reference TRBV30 and TRBJ1-1, is SQTIHQWPATLVQPVGSPLSLECTVEGTSNPNLYWYRQAAGRGLQLLFYSVGIGQISSEVPQNLSASRPQDRQFILSSKKLLLSDSGFYLCAGGGGTEAFFGQGTRLTVV.